The rows below give T cell receptor beta chains drawn from one sample of a study of identical twins. TCRdb processed the 5' RACE reads anew with MiXCR; each CDR3 protein has one entry. The table records 200,000 to 250,000 distinct CDR3 sequences, roughly an eighth of them present only once. The sample taken for sequencing was memory (CD45RO+) T cells sorted from blood. These TCRs come from a woman younger than 35 in good health. CDR3s include the opening cysteine and the closing phenylalanine or tryptophan. D genes are given only for firm matches. A row's size may be missing; if present it is once, few, many or a size class.

TRBD2	TRBV4-3	TRBJ2-3	few	CASSQEFGLAGVFTQYF	TGCGCCAGCAGCCAAGAATTTGGACTAGCGGGAGTTTTTACGCAGTATTTT
TRBD1	TRBV29-1	TRBJ2-7	many	CSGGQGTGDYEQYF	TGCAGCGGGGGGCAAGGGACAGGTGACTACGAGCAGTACTTC
TRBD2	TRBV5-6	TRBJ2-7	NA	CASSHSGEGEQYF	TGTGCCAGCAGCCACAGCGGGGAGGGCGAGCAGTACTTC
NA	TRBV11-1	TRBJ2-7	NA	CASSLPAQGVYEQYF	TGTGCCAGCAGCTTACCCGCACAGGGAGTATACGAGCAGTACTTC
NA	TRBV6-1	TRBJ1-2	many	CASRLSGSNYGYTF	TGTGCCAGCAGACTCTCAGGCTCCAACTATGGCTACACCTTC
TRBD2	TRBV2	TRBJ2-5	few	CASSEGSLAGGEETQYF	TGTGCCAGCAGTGAAGGCAGCCTAGCGGGAGGGGAAGAGACCCAGTACTTC
NA	TRBV12-3/TRBV12-4	TRBJ1-2	few	CASSLGGRANYGYTF	TGTGCCAGCAGTTTAGGGGGCCGCGCTAACTATGGCTACACCTTC
NA	TRBV7-2	TRBJ1-2	once	CASSLDWQSYGYTF	TGTGCCAGCAGCTTAGATTGGCAGTCTTATGGCTACACCTTC
NA	TRBV5-1	TRBJ2-7	many	CASSLGQVSYEQYF	TGCGCCAGCAGCTTGGGGCAGGTATCCTACGAGCAGTACTTC
NA	TRBV4-2	TRBJ2-2	few	CASSQPQQTGELFF	TGTGCCAGCAGCCAACCTCAGCAGACCGGGGAGCTGTTTTTT
TRBD2	TRBV11-2	TRBJ2-1	few	CASSLGGLAGVLGYNEQFF	TGTGCCAGCAGCTTGGGTGGACTAGCGGGAGTTCTAGGCTACAATGAGCAGTTCTTC
NA	TRBV6-1	TRBJ2-3	NA	CASKAGPNTDTQYF	TGTGCCAGCAAGGCGGGACCGAACACAGATACGCAGTATTTT
TRBD2	TRBV7-2	TRBJ2-7	few	CASSVGLADHYEQYF	TGTGCCAGCAGCGTGGGACTAGCGGACCACTACGAGCAGTACTTC
NA	TRBV20-1	TRBJ2-1	few	CSARAATDEQFF	TGCAGTGCTAGAGCAGCGACCGATGAGCAGTTCTTC
NA	TRBV9	TRBJ2-1	NA	CASKRRGQNEQFF	TGTGCCAGCAAACGACGGGGTCAGAATGAGCAGTTCTTC
TRBD2	TRBV4-3	TRBJ2-7	many	CASSPQSLAGGTSYEQYF	TGCGCCAGCAGCCCTCAGAGCCTAGCGGGAGGGACATCCTACGAGCAGTACTTC
NA	TRBV11-3	TRBJ2-1	NA	CASSLDRTGLEQFF	TGTGCCAGCAGCTTAGATCGAACGGGGCTGGAGCAGTTCTTC
NA	TRBV4-3	TRBJ1-1	NA	CASSQGPGERNTEAFF	TGCGCCAGCAGCCAAGGCCCCGGCGAACGGAACACTGAAGCTTTCTTT
NA	TRBV20-1	TRBJ1-2	few	CSATHRSPHNYGYTF	TGCAGTGCTACCCACAGGAGCCCCCATAACTATGGCTACACCTTC
NA	TRBV12-3/TRBV12-4	TRBJ1-5	few	CASSFNVNQPQHF	TGTGCCAGCAGTTTCAATGTTAATCAGCCCCAGCATTTT
NA	TRBV20-1	TRBJ1-4	many	CSARDAQEGGEKLFF	TGCAGTGCTAGAGATGCACAGGAAGGTGGTGAAAAACTGTTTTTT
NA	TRBV27	TRBJ2-3	few	CASSSPPGLLSTDTQYF	TGTGCCAGCAGTTCCCCTCCAGGCCTCCTCAGCACAGATACGCAGTATTTT
NA	TRBV2	TRBJ1-1	few	CASSEEVNTEAFF	TGTGCCAGCAGCGAGGAGGTGAACACTGAAGCTTTCTTT
TRBD1	TRBV5-1	TRBJ2-2	many	CASSTGQGRTGELFF	TGCGCCAGCAGCACCGGACAGGGTCGGACCGGGGAGCTGTTTTTT
NA	TRBV7-9	TRBJ2-3	few	CASGLARGDTQYF	TGTGCCAGCGGTCTAGCTCGAGGAGATACGCAGTATTTT
NA	TRBV18	TRBJ1-1	many	CASSPLLKRETTEAFF	TGTGCCAGCTCCCCGCTATTGAAGCGCGAGACCACTGAAGCTTTCTTT
TRBD1	TRBV5-1	TRBJ2-1	medium-sized	CASSQEDRAYNEQFF	TGCGCCAGCTCCCAGGAGGACAGGGCCTACAATGAGCAGTTCTTC
NA	TRBV7-3	TRBJ2-1	few	CASSFGPRGRNNEQFF	TGTGCCAGCAGCTTCGGACCACGGGGGCGCAACAATGAGCAGTTCTTC
NA	TRBV29-1	TRBJ1-1	NA	CSVELHSTEAFF	TGCAGCGTTGAGTTGCATAGTACTGAAGCTTTCTTT
NA	TRBV20-1	TRBJ2-5	NA	CSASRLGSEETQYF	TGCAGTGCTAGTCGGCTAGGTTCGGAAGAGACCCAGTACTTC
TRBD1	TRBV2	TRBJ1-1	few	CASSTTGWTEAFF	TGTGCCAGCAGTACGACAGGGTGGACCGAAGCTTTCTTT
TRBD2	TRBV5-1	TRBJ2-3	few	CASTSPGLAGDTQYF	TGCGCCAGCACCTCTCCGGGACTAGCAGGGGATACGCAGTATTTT
NA	TRBV20-1	TRBJ2-5	few	CSAFGGKSHTLETQYF	TGCAGTGCCTTCGGCGGGAAGTCCCATACGCTGGAGACCCAGTACTTC
TRBD1	TRBV5-6	TRBJ1-4	NA	CASRMTGAGEKLFF	TGTGCCAGCAGAATGACAGGGGCGGGAGAAAAACTGTTTTTT
TRBD1	TRBV28	TRBJ1-3	NA	CASLRGRENTIYF	TGTGCCAGCCTTAGGGGGCGCGAAAACACCATATATTTT
NA	TRBV4-3	TRBJ2-1	few	CASSQGQENEQFF	TGCGCCAGCAGCCAAGGCCAGGAAAATGAGCAGTTCTTC
TRBD2	TRBV20-1	TRBJ2-1	once	CSARGPGGYNEQFF	TGCAGTGCTAGAGGCCCGGGGGGATACAATGAGCAGTTCTTC
NA	TRBV7-2	TRBJ2-3	few	CASSLILDDTQYF	TGTGCCAGCAGCTTAATATTAGACGATACGCAGTATTTT
TRBD1	TRBV7-2	TRBJ1-2	many	CASSYTTGGGYTF	TGTGCCAGCAGCTATACTACAGGGGGCGGCTACACCTTC
TRBD2	TRBV5-8	TRBJ2-3	NA	CASSLGTSLMVDTQYF	TGTGCCAGCAGCCTTGGGACTAGTCTAATGGTAGATACGCAGTATTTT
TRBD1	TRBV2	TRBJ2-7	few	CASRMGTGGYEQYF	TGTGCCAGCAGAATGGGGACAGGGGGCTACGAGCAGTACTTC
NA	TRBV27	TRBJ1-2	NA	CASSPSSRVGYGYTF	TGTGCCAGCAGTCCGTCCTCCAGGGTAGGCTATGGCTACACCTTC
NA	TRBV20-1	TRBJ1-1	many	CSAPSLQLNTEAFF	TGCAGTGCCCCCAGTCTGCAGTTGAACACTGAAGCTTTCTTT
NA	TRBV18	TRBJ2-3	few	CASSPPGPIGDTQYF	TGTGCCAGCTCACCACCCGGACCCATCGGGGATACGCAGTATTTT
NA	TRBV12-3/TRBV12-4	TRBJ1-3	NA	CASRRKTGRSGNTIYF	TGTGCCAGCAGGCGTAAGACCGGGAGATCTGGAAACACCATATATTTT
TRBD2	TRBV20-1	TRBJ2-1	few	CSALTSGGHSGSYNEQFF	TGCAGTGCCCTTACTAGCGGGGGGCACTCCGGCTCCTACAATGAGCAGTTCTTC
NA	TRBV20-1	TRBJ2-3	NA	CSARPDQGRTDTQYF	TGCAGTGCTAGACCCGACCAGGGCAGGACAGATACGCAGTATTTT
TRBD2	TRBV20-1	TRBJ2-5	NA	CSASGASGVQETQYF	TGCAGTGCTAGTGGGGCTAGCGGGGTCCAAGAGACCCAGTACTTC
TRBD1	TRBV30	TRBJ1-1	NA	CAWINRGFTEAFF	TGTGCCTGGATTAACAGGGGTTTCACTGAAGCTTTCTTT
NA	TRBV4-2	TRBJ2-7	few	CASSQDWKGEDEQYF	TGTGCCAGCAGCCAAGATTGGAAGGGAGAAGACGAGCAGTACTTC
TRBD2	TRBV3-1	TRBJ2-3	few	CASSPLAGGGDTQYF	TGTGCCAGCAGCCCCCTAGCGGGAGGGGGAGATACGCAGTATTTT